Below are 18 T cell receptor beta chains sequenced from a single sample in a study of blood T cell repertoires in COVID-19. TCRdb keeps only in-frame clones here, not all; method: immunoSEQ multiplex PCR. The data show 130,000 to 150,000 clones, 80% to 90% seen once. Sequencing input: peripheral blood. Receptors originate from a woman aged 45 to 65 in a cohort sampled during active or convalescent COVID-19.

V is TRBV11-3 and J is TRBJ1-1; 10 nucleotides match TRBD1. Trimming at V came to 4 bases and at J to 3 bases, leaving 5 bases not matched to a gene. This CDR3 contains 15 residues. Per the germline V gene, CDR1 is SGHNT and CDR2 is YENEEA. CDR3 residues: CASSSGTGEDTEAFF. CDR3 sequence (DNA): TGTGCCAGCAGCTCAGGGACAGGGGAGGACACTGAAGCTTTCTTT.

The rearrangement uses TRBV6-1 and TRBJ2-7; TRBD2 aligns across 9 bases. The trim removed 0 bases at V and 5 bases at J, leaving 5 bases unmatched. This CDR3 has 15 residues. Germline values: CDR1 MNHNS, CDR2 SASEGT. The CDR3: CASSEAAGGRNEQYF. In DNA, the CDR3 is TGTGCCAGCAGTGAAGCTGCGGGGGGGCGGAACGAGCAGTACTTC.

The count of this clone is one. The chain is built from TRBV7-2 and TRBJ1-3; TRBD1 is a possible D gene (5 bases). The V gene's germline CDR1 is SGHTA and CDR2 FQGNSA. Deletions cut 1 base from V and 3 bases from J, with 13 bases between. There are 16 residues in the CDR3. CDR3 protein: CASSLGEAGLGNTIYF. CDR3 nucleotides: TGTGCCAGCAGCTTAGGGGAGGCAGGGCTTGGAAACACCATATATTTT.

Many counts were recorded for this clone. The chain is built from TRBV29-1 and TRBJ1-2; possible D gene TRBD1, 5 bases. The V and J ends lost 5 bases and 10 bases respectively, with 14 bases between them. The CDR3 extends over 11 amino acids. Germline V gene sequence: CDR1 SQVTM, CDR2 ANQGSEA. CDR3 amino acids: CSVQVGGDYTF. The CDR3 nucleotides read TGCAGCGTTCAGGTCGGGGGAGACTACACCTTC.

The CDR3 DNA reads as TGTGCCACCAGTGATTACAGGGACGAGGGACAGAAATCACGGGAGACCCAGTACTTC. Encoded protein: CATSDYRDEGQKSRETQYF. The chain is built from TRBV24-1 and TRBJ2-5, with 7 bases fitting TRBD1. CDR1 and CDR2 from the germline V gene are KGHDR and SFDVKD. This CDR3 region has 19 residues. The V gene end was trimmed by 2 bases and the J gene end by 5 bases; junction bases not matched to a gene: 19.

The chain uses TRBV6-2 or TRBV6-3 and TRBJ1-4; TRBD1 matches 8 bases. The CDR3 is 17 amino acids. J gave up 8 bases and V 4 bases, and 15 bases lay outside the gene matches. The germline V gene has CDR1 MNHEY and CDR2 SVGEGT. CDR3 region: CASSSWTGPIRPEKLFF. The CDR3 nucleotides read TGTGCCAGCAGTTCATGGACAGGGCCCATCCGCCCGGAAAAACTGTTTTTT.

In DNA form, the CDR3 reads TGCAGCGTTGAAGGCCCCACAGGGGGCACGAACACTGAAGCTTTCTTT. Protein product: CSVEGPTGGTNTEAFF. This rearrangement joins TRBV29-1 to TRBJ1-1; 9 nucleotides agree with TRBD1. V lost 1 base to trimming and J lost 1 base; unmatched junction nucleotides: 7. This CDR3 comprises 16 residues. Germline V gives CDR1 SQVTM, CDR2 ANQGSEA.

The chain is built from TRBV7-9 and TRBJ1-2; D ambiguous. The CDR3 contains 14 residues. Germline CDR1 is SEHNR and CDR2 is FQNEAQ (reference sequence). Trimming cost V 0 bases and J 4 bases, with 9 bases left between them. This CDR3 is CASSLAEPGYGYTF. CDR3 DNA sequence: TGTGCCAGCAGCTTAGCGGAGCCGGGCTATGGCTACACCTTC.

The V call is TRBV5-1, the J call TRBJ1-4; 9 nucleotides line up with TRBD1. CDR3 length: 14 amino acids. Trimming took 4 bases from V and 6 from J; bases not matched to a gene: 4. The germline V gene encodes CDR1 SGHRS and CDR2 YFSETQ. The CDR3 protein is CASSPGQGHEKLFF. CDR3 DNA sequence: TGCGCCAGCAGCCCGGGACAGGGACATGAAAAACTGTTTTTT.

This clone was seen a handful of times. This chain links TRBV7-8 with TRBJ1-1; D call uncertain. The V end was cut by 5 bases, the J end by 6 bases, with 10 bases between. Looked up from germline, CDR1 is SGHVS and CDR2 is FQNEAQ. CDR3 size: 12 residues. The CDR3 DNA reads as TGTGCCAGCAGCAGGACTGTCCCTGAAGCTTTCTTT. It encodes CASSRTVPEAFF.

This chain connects TRBV19 to TRBJ1-3; no clear D. CDR1 is LNHDA and CDR2 is SQIVND in the germline V gene (reference sequence). V lost 6 bases and J lost 3, with 9 bases in between. The CDR3 is 13 amino acids. CDR3 in DNA: TGTGCCAGTAGAGGAGCGAGTGGAAACACCATATATTTT. Its protein is CASRGASGNTIYF.

This clone was seen at least ten times. This chain uses TRBV20-1 with TRBJ2-1, with a tentative D call TRBD2 (6 bases). This CDR3 has 16 residues. In germline, CDR1 is DFQATT, CDR2 SNEGSKA (reference sequence). V was trimmed by 3 bases and J by 3 bases, leaving 18 bases between them. The CDR3 loop reads CSASNPSVGGYNEQFF. CDR3 sequence (DNA): TGCAGTGCTAGTAACCCTAGCGTCGGAGGCTACAATGAGCAGTTCTTC.

V and J are TRBV3-1 (or the pseudogene TRBV3-2) and TRBJ1-2; a possible D gene is TRBD1 (6 bases). Trimming removed 3 bases at V and 7 bases at J, with 12 bases between. Germline lookup yields CDR1 LGHDT and CDR2 YNNKEL (reference sequence). The CDR3 is 13 residues long. CDR3 sequence: CASSHGQLGGYTF. CDR3 nucleotide sequence: TGTGCCAGCAGCCATGGACAGCTCGGTGGCTACACCTTC.

This clone was counted a single time. V usage is TRBV7-3 and J usage is TRBJ2-5; D perhaps matches TRBD1 (6 bases). Germline assignment: CDR1 SGHTA and CDR2 FQGTGA. V was pared by 4 bases and J by 0 bases, with 9 bases between. This CDR3 is 14 amino acids long. CDR3: CASSYSGDQETQYF. The CDR3, as DNA: TGTGCCAGCAGCTATTCAGGGGACCAAGAGACCCAGTACTTC.

This rearrangement joins TRBV14 to TRBJ2-3; TRBD1 matches 9 bases. Germline loops: CDR1 SGHDN, CDR2 FVKESK. V lost 1 base and J lost 2; bases outside the gene matches: 4. The CDR3 sequence is 16 residues long. The CDR3 nucleotides are TGTGCCAGCAGCCAAGGAGACAGGGGGTTCACAGATACGCAGTATTTT. Its protein is CASSQGDRGFTDTQYF.

This chain connects TRBV6-5 to TRBJ1-1, with 7 bases lining up with TRBD1. The germline V gene has CDR1 MNHEY and CDR2 SVGAGI. V was pared by 6 bases and J by 0 bases, with 7 bases of the junction left unmatched. This CDR3 is 15 amino acids long. The CDR3 nucleotides read TGTGCCAGCAGCCGAAACAGGGGCATGAACACTGAAGCTTTCTTT. It yields the protein CASSRNRGMNTEAFF.

The J gene is TRBJ1-2, the V gene TRBV7-9; 9 bases are a match to TRBD1. The CDR3 runs to 18 residues. The trim removed 1 base at V and 1 base at J, leaving 10 bases unmatched. CDR1 and CDR2 (germline): SEHNR, FQNEAQ (reference sequence). The CDR3 nucleotides are TGTGCCAGCAGCTTAGGTGGACGTACAGGGGGCGGTAACTATGGCTACACCTTC. The encoded protein is CASSLGGRTGGGNYGYTF.

CDR3 DNA sequence: TGCGCCAGCAGCGTCCGGACTAGCGGGGGGACTAATGAGCAGTTCTTC. This encodes CASSVRTSGGTNEQFF. The chain is built from TRBV5-1 and TRBJ2-1; TRBD2 aligns across 14 bases. The CDR3 is 16 amino acids. The V gene's germline CDR1 is SGHRS and CDR2 YFSETQ. V shed 4 bases, J shed 7 bases, and the junction held 7 bases outside the gene matches.